Listed here are 26 T cell receptor beta chains from one sample, sequenced in a study of technical replicates of blood from a few donors. TCRdb's table, derived via immunoSEQ multiplex PCR, lists solely in-frame clones and lacks some. The sample shows about 80,000 clones, 96% of them seen only once. The specimen was T cells isolated from PBMCs. These receptors all stem from a human donor in good health.

The chain is built from TRBV5-6 and TRBJ1-2; 7 bases agree with TRBD1. With V trimmed by 7 bases and J by 8 bases, 14 bases remained unmatched. From germline, CDR1 is SGHDT and CDR2 YYEEEE. The CDR3 runs 14 residues. The DNA for the CDR3 is TGTGCCAGCGGCCAAGCACAGGGGTACAGGGGCTACACCTTC. It is translated as CASGQAQGYRGYTF.

The V call is TRBV7-2, the J call TRBJ1-2; D ambiguous. Germline V gene lookup returns CDR1 SGHTA and CDR2 FQGNSA. CDR3 length equals 13 residues. The V and J ends lost 4 bases and 4 bases respectively, with 10 bases between them. For the CDR3, the DNA is TGTGCCAGCAGCTGGAGGACGGTCTATGGCTACACCTTC. Its protein is CASSWRTVYGYTF.

A remark on this clone: Germline and junction disagree at one end, which may indicate a read error. The rearrangement links TRBV23-1 to TRBJ2-2, with TRBD2 as a possible D gene (6 bases). TRBV23-1 is filed as an ORF, its function uncertain. The CDR3 loop spans 19 amino acids. The DNA of the CDR3 is TGCGCCAGCAGTCACCCGGGGACGGGGCTTGGCGGGAACGCCGGGGAGCTGTTTTTT. It specifies CASSHPGTGLGGNAGELFF.

This clone is a singleton in its sample. This chain links TRBV27 with TRBJ1-1, with D possibly being TRBD1 (6 bases). CDR1 MNHEY and CDR2 SMNVEV come from the germline V gene (reference sequence). The CDR3 covers 13 residues. V lost 5 bases to trimming and J lost 7 bases, with 14 bases between them. The CDR3 spells CASSPNRESEAFF. Written as DNA, the CDR3 is TGTGCCAGCAGTCCTAACAGGGAGAGTGAAGCTTTCTTT.

The chain employs TRBV5-1 and TRBJ2-1; D may be TRBD1 (6 bases). Germline CDR1 is SGHRS and CDR2 is YFSETQ. The CDR3 totals 15 residues. Trimming cost V 3 bases and J 4 bases, with 14 bases left between them. CDR3 loop: CASSSQRTVYNEQFF. CDR3 nucleotides: TGCGCCAGCAGCTCCCAAAGGACAGTTTACAATGAGCAGTTCTTC.

The rearrangement joins TRBV5-1 to TRBJ2-7; D possibly corresponds to TRBD2 (6 bases). V was clipped by 4 bases and J by 0 bases, with 11 bases between them. Looked up from germline, CDR1 is SGHRS and CDR2 is YFSETQ. The CDR3 runs to 14 residues. In DNA, the CDR3 is TGCGCCAGCAGCACGGACGGGAGCTCCTACGAGCAGTACTTC. This sequence encodes CASSTDGSSYEQYF.

CDR3 sequence: CASSYGRDSYEQYF. The DNA for the CDR3 is TGTGCCAGCAGTTACGGGAGAGATTCCTACGAGCAGTACTTC. V and J are TRBV27 and TRBJ2-7, with D perhaps TRBD2 (6 bases). CDR1 and CDR2 (germline): MNHEY, SMNVEV (reference sequence). The CDR3 has 14 amino acids. V lost 4 bases to trimming and J lost 1 base, with 11 bases between them.

The chain recombines TRBV2 with TRBJ1-2; TRBD1 agrees at 9 bases. Germline-derived CDR1 and CDR2 are SNHLY and FYNNEI. Unmatched junction bases numbered 10, after V lost 10 bases and J lost 4 bases. The CDR3 has 14 amino acids. The CDR3 is CATKRQGEFYGYTF. The CDR3 DNA follows: TGTGCCACTAAGAGACAGGGGGAGTTCTATGGCTACACCTTC.

The rearrangement uses TRBV6-5 and TRBJ2-7; D may be TRBD1 (6 bases). V lost 6 bases to trimming and J lost 2 bases, with 11 bases between them. CDR1 and CDR2 (germline): MNHEY, SVGAGI. This CDR3 has 13 amino acids. The CDR3 DNA sequence: TGTGCCAGCAGCCGGGACATGGCCTACGAGCAGTACTTC. This codes for CASSRDMAYEQYF.

This chain connects TRBV4-1 to TRBJ1-1; 7 bases align to TRBD1. V shed 3 bases and J 5 bases; nucleotides not matched to a gene: 15. Per the germline V gene, CDR1 is MGHRA and CDR2 is YSYEKL. CDR3 length: 17 residues. This CDR3 reads CASSQPFNRGRGTEAFF. For the CDR3, the DNA is TGCGCCAGCAGCCAGCCCTTCAACAGGGGAAGGGGGACTGAAGCTTTCTTT.

The gene calls are TRBV7-3 and TRBJ2-2; 8 nucleotides align to TRBD1. Per germline, CDR1 SGHTA and CDR2 FQGTGA. The trim removed 4 bases at V and 1 base at J, leaving 8 bases unmatched. CDR3 length equals 17 residues. This CDR3 is CASSSPIDRGNTGELFF. The CDR3 bases are TGTGCCAGCAGCTCCCCCATAGACAGGGGGAACACCGGGGAGCTGTTTTTT.

This chain uses TRBV14 with TRBJ2-5; D might be TRBD2 (5 bases). The CDR3 is 13 residues long. V lost 1 base and J 4 bases, leaving 7 bases between the germline ends. Germline V gene sequence: CDR1 SGHDN, CDR2 FVKESK. CDR3 amino acids: CASSQVAGETQYF. The CDR3 DNA reads TGTGCCAGCAGCCAAGTCGCGGGAGAGACCCAGTACTTC.

The V gene is TRBV12-5, the J gene TRBJ2-2; 14 nucleotides align to TRBD2. The CDR3 sequence is 17 residues long. Germline V lookup: CDR1 LGHNT, CDR2 FRNRAP. J lost 8 bases, V lost 6 bases, and 11 bases had no gene match. This CDR3 reads CASGEGLAGDLRGELFF. The CDR3 DNA is TGTGCTAGTGGAGAGGGACTAGCGGGAGATTTAAGGGGGGAGCTGTTTTTT.

The chain carries TRBV5-1 and TRBJ2-5; 7 bases line up with TRBD1. This CDR3 has 16 residues. Germline V gives CDR1 SGHRS, CDR2 YFSETQ. V dropped 0 bases and J dropped 5; count of bases not matched to a gene: 10. CDR3 DNA sequence: TGCGCCAGCAGCTTGGAATTGAGGGGGCTGACGGAGACCCAGTACTTC. Translated, it gives CASSLELRGLTETQYF.

J is TRBJ2-1 and V is TRBV28; 9 bases are a match to TRBD1. J was trimmed by 10 bases and V by 2 bases; bases with no gene match: 15. The CDR3 covers 17 residues. Looked up from germline, CDR1 is MDHEN and CDR2 is SYDVKM. CDR3 amino acids: CASSLVLGTGSKWEQFF. The CDR3 region has the DNA TGTGCCAGCAGTTTAGTGTTGGGGACAGGGTCGAAATGGGAGCAGTTCTTC.

The chain recombines TRBV9 with TRBJ2-1; 9 bases are shared with TRBD2. This CDR3 contains 15 residues. Germline CDR1 is SGDLS and CDR2 is YYNGEE. V gave up 4 bases and J gave up 0 bases; unmatched junction bases: 2. CDR3 sequence reads: CASSFSGSSYNEQFF. The CDR3 nucleotides read TGTGCCAGCAGCTTTAGCGGGAGCTCCTACAATGAGCAGTTCTTC.

This chain uses TRBV9 with TRBJ2-6; 7 nucleotides agree with TRBD1. In germline, CDR1 is SGDLS, CDR2 YYNGEE. J gave up 0 bases and V 4 bases, and 13 bases lay outside the gene matches. The CDR3 sequence is 19 residues long. The CDR3 bases are TGTGCCAGCAGCCCCAAAAGCCGGGACAGCAACTCTGGGGCCAACGTCCTGACTTTC. As protein: CASSPKSRDSNSGANVLTF.

The gene calls are TRBV25-1 and TRBJ1-2; unclear D gene. Trimming pared 3 bases from V and 2 bases from J, leaving 7 bases between. This CDR3 is built from 13 residues. Germline V gene lookup returns CDR1 MGHDK and CDR2 SYGVNS. The CDR3 region is CASSDHENYGYTF. The CDR3 coding sequence is TGTGCCAGCAGTGATCACGAGAACTATGGCTACACCTTC.

The CDR3: CASSALTSGVHNEQFF. For the CDR3, the DNA is TGTGCCAGCAGCGCCCTAACTAGCGGGGTCCACAATGAGCAGTTCTTC. The V gene is TRBV5-5, the J gene TRBJ2-1, with TRBD2 matching over 10 bases. Trimming at V came to 4 bases and at J to 5 bases, leaving 9 bases not matched to a gene. The CDR3 is 16 residues long. Germline CDR1 and CDR2: SGHKS and YYEKEE (reference sequence).

The genes are TRBV5-6 and TRBJ2-5; 10 bases are a match to TRBD2. The CDR3 is 14 amino acids. After removal of 4 bases from V and 8 bases from J, the junction contained 8 bases not matched to a gene. Per the germline V gene, CDR1 is SGHDT and CDR2 is YYEEEE. For the CDR3, the DNA is TGTGCCAGCAGCAGTGGACTAGCGGCCCCAACCCAGTACTTC. This sequence encodes CASSSGLAAPTQYF.

The chain uses TRBV5-6 and TRBJ2-7; TRBD1 matches 7 bases. V lost 4 bases, J lost 4 bases, and 5 bases stayed unmatched. Germline V lookup: CDR1 SGHDT, CDR2 YYEEEE. The CDR3 contains 13 residues. CDR3 DNA sequence: TGTGCCAGCAGCGGGGGACAGCGATACGAGCAGTACTTC. The encoded protein is CASSGGQRYEQYF.

The chain uses TRBV6-6 and TRBJ2-7, with D uncertain. This CDR3 comprises 11 residues. The V and J ends lost 2 bases and 5 bases respectively, with 4 bases between them. Germline V gives CDR1 MNHNY, CDR2 SVGAGI (reference sequence). The CDR3 DNA reads TGTGCCAGCAGTTACCGGGACGAGCAGTACTTC. Its translation: CASSYRDEQYF.

The chain has TRBV5-1 and TRBJ2-5; 9 nucleotides align to TRBD1. Germline CDR1 and CDR2: SGHRS and YFSETQ. This CDR3 spans 16 amino acids. Trimming removed 1 base from V and 6 bases from J; junction bases left unmatched: 10. CDR3 sequence (DNA): TGCGCCAGCAGCTTGATAAGGACAGGGGCCGCGAAGACCCAGTACTTC. It is translated as CASSLIRTGAAKTQYF.

This chain uses TRBV29-1 with TRBJ2-6, with D perhaps matching TRBD2 (5 bases). Trimming shortened V by 2 bases and J by 4 bases, and 12 bases separated the two germline ends. Germline CDR1 SQVTM, CDR2 ANQGSEA. The CDR3 is made up of 15 amino acids. The CDR3 DNA sequence: TGCAGCGTTGAACTCCGGGGTGCAGGGGCCAACGTCCTGACTTTC. Translation gives CSVELRGAGANVLTF. The complete variable domain, with remaining parts taken from reference TRBV29-1 and TRBJ2-6, reads SAVISQKPSRDICQRGTSLTIQCQVDSQVTMMFWYRQQPGQSLTLIATANQGSEATYESGFVIDKFPISRPNLTFSTLTVSNMSPEDSSIYLCSVELRGAGANVLTFGAGSRLTVL.

J is TRBJ2-2 and V is TRBV27; 12 bases are shared with TRBD2. Germline CDR1 MNHEY, CDR2 SMNVEV (reference sequence). V gave up 5 bases and J gave up 6 bases; unmatched junction bases: 10. This CDR3 region has 17 residues. For the CDR3, the DNA is TGTGCCAGCAGTGGTTTGACTAGCGGGAGTAGTGCCGGGGAGCTGTTTTTT. Translated: CASSGLTSGSSAGELFF.

The chain couples TRBV2 to TRBJ2-7; 9 bases are a match to TRBD1. Germline V gene sequence: CDR1 SNHLY, CDR2 FYNNEI. The V and J ends lost 4 bases and 3 bases, in that order; junction bases with no gene match: 4. This CDR3 has 14 residues. The CDR3 coding sequence is TGTGCCAGCAGTGCTGACAGGGGGAGCTACGAGCAGTACTTC. It is translated as CASSADRGSYEQYF.